These 25 T cell receptor beta chains share one sample of origin, sequenced in a study of persistence of HIV-infected CD4 T cells. No antigen has been assigned to these receptors. The immunoSEQ assay was version 4, run in survey mode. The method was immunoSEQ multiplex PCR; TCRdb's version includes in-frame clones alone and lacks a portion of them. The sample has around 48,000 clones; around 75% are singletons. Cells were stimulated with CMV-infected fibroblast lysates at roughly 9.1 ug/mL. Sorted nonresponding memory CD4+ T cells were CD40L-negative, CD69-negative, CD45RO-high. Sequenced here: CD4+ T cells sorted from PBMCs after roughly 17-hour stimulation, sampled from a patient who received antiretroviral therapy. All receptors come from an adult man with HIV who was CMV-seropositive.

The chain recombines TRBV3-1 (or the pseudogene TRBV3-2) with TRBJ1-2, with 8 bases matching TRBD1. The CDR3 is 14 amino acids. Germline V gene lookup returns CDR1 LGHDT and CDR2 YNNKEL (reference sequence). J lost 8 bases, V lost 6 bases, and 11 bases had no gene match. The CDR3 nucleotides are TGTGCCAGCAGAGGGACAGGTGACAAGCTGGGCTACACCTTC. As protein: CASRGTGDKLGYTF.

The genes are TRBV6-2 or TRBV6-3 and TRBJ1-6; no definite D call. The CDR3 loop spans 14 amino acids. Trimming cost V 4 bases and J 7 bases, with 11 bases left between them. Germline CDR1 reads MNHEY; CDR2 reads SVGEGT. CDR3 amino acids: CASSSTGRNSPLHF. CDR3 nucleotides: TGTGCCAGCAGTTCTACCGGGAGAAATTCACCCCTCCACTTT.

The rearrangement links TRBV6-6 to TRBJ1-1; 7 nucleotides match TRBD1. CDR1 and CDR2 from the germline V gene are MNHNY and SVGAGI (reference sequence). The CDR3 spans 16 residues. V lost 8 bases, J lost 1 base, and 13 bases stayed unmatched. The CDR3 DNA reads TGTGCCAGCCGAGATCAGGGGGTAGTGAGGAACACTGAAGCTTTCTTT. This encodes CASRDQGVVRNTEAFF.

The V call is TRBV6-5, the J call TRBJ1-1, with 9 bases matching TRBD1. This CDR3 contains 14 residues. Germline CDR1 MNHEY, CDR2 SVGAGI. Losses at the gene ends were 2 bases for V and 5 bases for J; bases not matched to a gene: 3. The CDR3 reads CASSYSDRGTEAFF. CDR3 nucleotide sequence: TGTGCCAGCAGTTACAGTGACAGGGGGACTGAAGCTTTCTTT.

This clone has only a few counts. The rearrangement joins TRBV29-1 to TRBJ1-4; D is perhaps TRBD1 (5 bases). V was trimmed by 7 bases and J by 3 bases, leaving 15 bases between them. CDR3 length: 14 amino acids. CDR1 and CDR2 from the germline V gene are SQVTM and ANQGSEA. This CDR3 reads CSAGPRGANEKLFF. The CDR3 nucleotides read TGCAGCGCTGGGCCACGGGGGGCTAATGAAAAACTGTTTTTT.

V is TRBV10-3 and J is TRBJ1-3, with 9 bases that match TRBD1. The V segment lost 2 bases and the J segment 2 bases; nucleotides outside the gene matches: 10. The CDR3 runs 18 residues. Germline V lookup: CDR1 ENHRY, CDR2 SYGVKD. The CDR3 DNA follows: TGTGCCATCAGTGAGCGCGGGACAGGGAGAAAAGCTGGAAACACCATATATTTT. This translates into CAISERGTGRKAGNTIYF.

The V gene is TRBV28, the J gene TRBJ1-2; D might be TRBD1 (6 bases). V lost 1 base and J 4 bases, leaving 13 bases between the germline ends. The CDR3 loop spans 15 amino acids. Germline CDR1 is MDHEN and CDR2 is SYDVKM. CDR3 region: CASSLFRDTSYGYTF. CDR3 sequence (DNA): TGTGCCAGCAGTTTATTCCGGGACACAAGCTATGGCTACACCTTC.

V and J are TRBV5-1 and TRBJ2-1; D perhaps matches TRBD1 (6 bases). V was cut by 1 base and J by 4 bases, with 18 bases left in between. Germline CDR1 SGHRS, CDR2 YFSETQ. CDR3 length: 17 residues. The CDR3 is CASSLRVLSGDYNEQFF. The CDR3 coding sequence is TGCGCCAGCAGCTTGAGAGTTTTGTCAGGGGATTACAATGAGCAGTTCTTC.

V and J are TRBV7-3 and TRBJ2-1; 7 nucleotides agree with TRBD2. Germline V CDR1 and CDR2: SGHTA, FQGTGA. With V trimmed by 4 bases and J by 9 bases, 18 bases remained unmatched. This CDR3 has 17 amino acids. CDR3 nucleotide sequence: TGTGCCAGCAGCTCCCCGGGGGGAGCGTGGGTTAGGAGTGAGCAGTTCTTC. Amino acids: CASSSPGGAWVRSEQFF. Full variable domain (missing parts from reference TRBV7-3 and TRBJ2-1): GAGVSQTPSNKVTEKGKYVELRCDPISGHTALYWYRQSLGQGPEFLIYFQGTGAADDSGLPNDRFFAVRPEGSVSTLKIQRTERGDSAVYLCASSSPGGAWVRSEQFFGPGTRLTVL.

The rearrangement joins TRBV29-1 to TRBJ1-5, with D possibly being TRBD1 (5 bases). Germline values: CDR1 SQVTM, CDR2 ANQGSEA. CDR3 length: 15 amino acids. With 6 bases removed from V and 1 base from J, the gap between germline ends came to 16 bases. The CDR3 spells CSVRVGTESNQPQHF. The CDR3 region has the DNA TGCAGCGTGCGGGTAGGGACCGAGAGCAATCAGCCCCAGCATTTT. The complete variable domain, with remaining parts taken from reference TRBV29-1 and TRBJ1-5, reads SAVISQKPSRDICQRGTSLTIQCQVDSQVTMMFWYRQQPGQSLTLIATANQGSEATYESGFVIDKFPISRPNLTFSTLTVSNMSPEDSSIYLCSVRVGTESNQPQHFGDGTRLSIL.

This clone was seen once. This sequence joins TRBV4-3 and TRBJ1-4; D perhaps matches TRBD1 (5 bases). Germline CDR1 is LGHNA and CDR2 is YSLEER. CDR3 length: 16 residues. V dropped 0 bases and J dropped 0 bases, with 8 bases sitting between them. This CDR3 is CASSQDGGATNEKLFF. The CDR3 coding sequence is TGCGCCAGCAGCCAAGATGGGGGTGCAACTAATGAAAAACTGTTTTTT.

V and J are TRBV7-6 and TRBJ1-1; D is perhaps TRBD1 (5 bases). Looked up from germline, CDR1 is SGHVS and CDR2 is FNYEAQ. With 5 bases removed from V and 4 bases from J, the gap between germline ends came to 20 bases. The CDR3 length is 16 residues. The CDR3 DNA reads TGTGCCAGCAGCCCTCTCGGGGGAAGGGTTCTCACTGAAGCTTTCTTT. It translates to CASSPLGGRVLTEAFF.

The chain recombines TRBV27 with TRBJ1-1; 7 bases fit TRBD1. Unmatched junction bases numbered 8, after V lost 7 bases and J lost 0 bases. There are 15 residues in the CDR3. CDR1 and CDR2 from the germline V gene are MNHEY and SMNVEV (reference sequence). This chain's CDR3 is CASTELGQLNTEAFF. The DNA of the CDR3 is TGTGCCAGCACCGAATTGGGACAGTTGAACACTGAAGCTTTCTTT.

This clone turned up a few times. CDR3 sequence reads: CASSGRGGNQPQHF. CDR3 sequence (DNA): TGTGCCAGTAGTGGACGAGGCGGCAATCAGCCCCAGCATTTT. The V gene is TRBV19, the J gene TRBJ1-5; D is unresolved. Germline values: CDR1 LNHDA, CDR2 SQIVND (reference sequence). This CDR3 spans 14 amino acids. V dropped 5 bases and J dropped 2 bases, with 10 bases sitting between them.

V gene TRBV6-4 combines with J gene TRBJ1-1; 8 bases align to TRBD1. Germline loops: CDR1 MRHNA, CDR2 SNTAGT. CDR3 size: 13 residues. Trimming at V came to 6 bases and at J to 8 bases, leaving 8 bases not matched to a gene. The CDR3 here is CASRSGDRGEAFF. CDR3 nucleotides: TGTGCCAGCAGAAGCGGAGACAGGGGCGAAGCTTTCTTT.

The chain links TRBV7-2 to TRBJ2-3; weak D call: TRBD1 (5 bases). CDR1 SGHTA and CDR2 FQGNSA come from the germline V gene. Trimming shortened V by 5 bases and J by 6 bases, and 9 bases separated the two germline ends. CDR3 length: 12 amino acids. The CDR3: CASSPRQDTQYF. The DNA of the CDR3 is TGTGCCAGCAGCCCTCGACAGGATACGCAGTATTTT.

The chain couples TRBV27 to TRBJ1-1, with 9 positions matching TRBD1. The CDR3 spans 15 residues. Looked up from germline, CDR1 is MNHEY and CDR2 is SMNVEV (reference sequence). The V gene end was trimmed by 10 bases and the J gene end by 6 bases; junction bases not matched to a gene: 15. In DNA, the CDR3 is TGTGCCACGATAAGGGGTGGAACAGGGGGCTCTGAAGCTTTCTTT. It specifies CATIRGGTGGSEAFF.

The chain recombines TRBV30 with TRBJ2-3; 9 nucleotides align to TRBD1. CDR1 is GTSNPN and CDR2 is SVGIG in the germline V gene (reference sequence). This CDR3 comprises 14 residues. Losses at the gene ends were 8 bases for V and 1 base for J; bases not matched to a gene: 7. CDR3 region: CARQTGGRTDTQYF. The DNA for the CDR3 is TGTGCCCGCCAGACAGGGGGTCGCACAGATACGCAGTATTTT. Together with reference TRBV30 and TRBJ2-3, the CDR3 gives the full variable domain: SQTIHQWPATLVQPVGSPLSLECTVEGTSNPNLYWYRQAAGRGLQLLFYSVGIGQISSEVPQNLSASRPQDRQFILSSKKLLLSDSGFYLCARQTGGRTDTQYFGPGTRLTVL.

The chain employs TRBV20-1 and TRBJ2-1; TRBD1 is a possible D gene (5 bases). Between the trimmed V and J ends, which lost 3 bases and 3 bases, there was a span of 12 bases. The CDR3 length is 14 residues. Germline assignment: CDR1 DFQATT and CDR2 SNEGSKA (reference sequence). The CDR3 DNA sequence: TGCAGTGCTAGTTCCGCGACAGACTACAATGAGCAGTTCTTC. Its protein product is CSASSATDYNEQFF.

The CDR3 here is CASSETTGPAIRRPQPQHF. DNA for the CDR3: TGTGCCAGCAGTGAAACTACGGGCCCCGCGATCCGAAGGCCTCAGCCCCAGCATTTT. The chain couples TRBV2 to TRBJ1-5; no clear D. V dropped 2 bases and J dropped 6 bases, with 26 bases sitting between them. Germline values: CDR1 SNHLY, CDR2 FYNNEI. The CDR3 totals 19 residues.

The chain recombines TRBV3-1 (or the pseudogene TRBV3-2) with TRBJ2-2; 8 nucleotides align to TRBD2. The junction had 6 bases not matched to a gene; V was cut back by 2 bases and J by 7 bases. This CDR3 region has 15 residues. Looked up from germline, CDR1 is LGHDT and CDR2 is YNNKEL (reference sequence). The CDR3 sequence: CASSQFGGAIGELFF. CDR3 DNA: TGTGCCAGCAGCCAATTCGGGGGGGCCATCGGGGAGCTGTTTTTT.

This chain connects TRBV18 to TRBJ1-1, with TRBD1 matching 12 bases. Germline V gene sequence: CDR1 KGHSH, CDR2 LQKENI. CDR3 length: 16 residues. V gave up 5 bases and J gave up 1 base; unmatched junction bases: 5. The CDR3 coding sequence is TGTGCCAGCTCAGGGACAGGGGGCTCGGGGAACACTGAAGCTTTCTTT. Translated: CASSGTGGSGNTEAFF.

This clone was observed a handful of times. The chain couples TRBV3-1 (or the pseudogene TRBV3-2) to TRBJ1-1, with D possibly matching TRBD1 (5 bases). V was cut by 11 bases and J by 4 bases, with 20 bases left in between. The CDR3 covers 14 residues. The V gene's germline CDR1 is LGHDT and CDR2 YNNKEL (reference sequence). As DNA, the CDR3 is TGTGCCTCCAACCGGGGGTTTAAAGGCACTGAAGCTTTCTTT. Its protein is CASNRGFKGTEAFF.

This clone was detected once. This rearrangement joins TRBV18 to TRBJ2-7; D call uncertain. The germline gives CDR1 KGHSH, CDR2 LQKENI. The CDR3 covers 13 residues. The V end lost 0 bases, the J end lost 1 base, and 4 bases lay between the germline ends. The CDR3 here is CASSPPLSYEQYF. DNA of the CDR3: TGTGCCAGCTCACCACCCCTGTCCTACGAGCAGTACTTC.

The CDR3 nucleotides read TGTGCCAGTAGTACGAGAGGGGCTCAATACGGGGGCTACACCTTC. It codes for CASSTRGAQYGGYTF. The rearrangement links TRBV19 to TRBJ1-2; a possible D gene is TRBD1 (5 bases). The CDR3 contains 15 residues. V lost 4 bases to trimming and J lost 8 bases, with 20 bases between them. Per the germline V gene, CDR1 is LNHDA and CDR2 is SQIVND (reference sequence).